The T cell receptor (beta chain) described here comes from a study of blood T cell repertoires in COVID-19. Background on the study: The study drew acute and convalescent COVID-19 samples from the United States, Italy and Spain. Nucleic acid was either cDNA or gDNA, and it came from T cells, B-cell-depleted T cells, or PBMCs.

The germline V gene has CDR1 SGHRS and CDR2 YFSETQ. V lost 4 bases to trimming and J lost 4 bases; unmatched junction nucleotides: 10. The CDR3 is 15 amino acids. As handled by the study authors: Amplification of reference gene primers was used by the study to estimate nucleated cell counts. The assay was immunoSEQ multiplex PCR, and TCRdb's table has in-frame clones only and misses some. The V and J calls and clone size were taken over from that table, and D and trimming were inferred from the DNA. The data hold more than 45,000 clones, with approximately 89% observed a single time. This receptor was obtained from a human donor in a cohort sampled during active COVID-19. Input material: peripheral blood. This chain uses TRBV5-1 with TRBJ1-1, with TRBD1 identical over 7 bases. The CDR3 here is CASSPSRQGGTEAFF. In DNA form, the CDR3 reads TGCGCCAGCAGCCCCTCCCGACAGGGAGGCACTGAAGCTTTCTTT.